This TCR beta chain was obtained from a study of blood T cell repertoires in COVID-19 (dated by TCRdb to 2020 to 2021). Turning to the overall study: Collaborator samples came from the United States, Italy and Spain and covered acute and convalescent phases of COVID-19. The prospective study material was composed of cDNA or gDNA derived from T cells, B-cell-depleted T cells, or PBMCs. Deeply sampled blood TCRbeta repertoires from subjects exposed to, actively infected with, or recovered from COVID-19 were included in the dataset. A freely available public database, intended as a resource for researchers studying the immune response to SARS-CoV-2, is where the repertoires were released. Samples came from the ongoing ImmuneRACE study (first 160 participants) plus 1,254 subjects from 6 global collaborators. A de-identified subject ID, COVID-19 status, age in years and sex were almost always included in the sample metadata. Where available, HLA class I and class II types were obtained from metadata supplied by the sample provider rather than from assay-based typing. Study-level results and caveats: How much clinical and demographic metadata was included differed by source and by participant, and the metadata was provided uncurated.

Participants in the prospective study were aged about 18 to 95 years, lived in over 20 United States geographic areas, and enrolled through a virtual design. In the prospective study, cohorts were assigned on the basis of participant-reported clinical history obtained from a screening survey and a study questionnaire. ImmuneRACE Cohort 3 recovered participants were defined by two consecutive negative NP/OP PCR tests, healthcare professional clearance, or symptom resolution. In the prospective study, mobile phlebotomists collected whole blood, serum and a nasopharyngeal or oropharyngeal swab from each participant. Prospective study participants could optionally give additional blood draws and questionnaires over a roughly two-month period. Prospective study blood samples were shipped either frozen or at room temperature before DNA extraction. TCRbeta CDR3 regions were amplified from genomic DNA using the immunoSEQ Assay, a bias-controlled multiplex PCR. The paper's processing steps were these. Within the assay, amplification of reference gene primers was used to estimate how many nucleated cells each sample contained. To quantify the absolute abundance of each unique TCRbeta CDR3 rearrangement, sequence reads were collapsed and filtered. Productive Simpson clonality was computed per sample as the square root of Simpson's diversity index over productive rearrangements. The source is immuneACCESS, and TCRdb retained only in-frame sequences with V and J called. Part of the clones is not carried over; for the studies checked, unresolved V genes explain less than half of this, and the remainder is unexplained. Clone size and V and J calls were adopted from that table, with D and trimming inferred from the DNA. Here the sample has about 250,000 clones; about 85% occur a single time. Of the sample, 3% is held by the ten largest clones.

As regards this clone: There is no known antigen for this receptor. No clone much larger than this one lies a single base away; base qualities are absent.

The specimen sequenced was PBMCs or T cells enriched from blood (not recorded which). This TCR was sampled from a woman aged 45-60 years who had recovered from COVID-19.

The CDR3 protein is CASSLVRAGEPQHF. The bases are TGTGCCAGCAGCTTAGTCAGGGCGGGGGAGCCCCAGCATTTT. This sequence uses TRBV7-9 and TRBJ1-5; the D region possibly corresponds to TRBD1 (5 bases align). CDR3 length: 14 amino acids, cysteine to phenylalanine. Only CDR3 DNA remains: 42 bases, in frame from the first base. The germline V gene encodes CDR1 SEHNR and CDR2 FQNEAQ (reference sequence). The V and J ends are trimmed by 1 base and 8 bases, leaving 12 bases between them.